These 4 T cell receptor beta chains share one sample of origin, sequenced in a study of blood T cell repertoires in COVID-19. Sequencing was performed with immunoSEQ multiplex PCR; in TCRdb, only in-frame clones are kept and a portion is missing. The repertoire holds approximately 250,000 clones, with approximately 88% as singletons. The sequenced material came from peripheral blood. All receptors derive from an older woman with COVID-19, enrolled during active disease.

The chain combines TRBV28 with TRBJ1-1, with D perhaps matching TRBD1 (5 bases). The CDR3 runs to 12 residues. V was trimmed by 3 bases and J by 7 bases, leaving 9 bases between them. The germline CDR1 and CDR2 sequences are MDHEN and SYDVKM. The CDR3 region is CASSLEGLEAFF. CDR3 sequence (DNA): TGTGCCAGCAGTTTGGAGGGGCTTGAAGCTTTCTTT.

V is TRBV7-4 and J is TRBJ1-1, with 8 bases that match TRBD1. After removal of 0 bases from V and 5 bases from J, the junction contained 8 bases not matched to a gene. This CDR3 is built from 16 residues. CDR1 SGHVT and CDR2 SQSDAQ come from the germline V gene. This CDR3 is CASSLAPGGWWTEAFF. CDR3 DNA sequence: TGTGCCAGCAGCTTAGCCCCAGGGGGCTGGTGGACTGAAGCTTTCTTT. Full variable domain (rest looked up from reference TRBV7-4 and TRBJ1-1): GAGVSQSPRYKVAKRGRDVALRCDSISGHVTLYWYRQTLGQGSEVLTYSQSDAQRDKSGRPSGRFSAERPERSVSTLKIQRTEQGDSAVYLCASSLAPGGWWTEAFFGQGTRLTVV.

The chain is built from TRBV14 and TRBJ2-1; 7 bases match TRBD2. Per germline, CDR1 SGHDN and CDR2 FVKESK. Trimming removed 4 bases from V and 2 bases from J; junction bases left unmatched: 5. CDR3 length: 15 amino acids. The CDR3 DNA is TGTGCCAGCAGCCCAAGGACTAGGCCCTACAATGAGCAGTTCTTC. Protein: CASSPRTRPYNEQFF.

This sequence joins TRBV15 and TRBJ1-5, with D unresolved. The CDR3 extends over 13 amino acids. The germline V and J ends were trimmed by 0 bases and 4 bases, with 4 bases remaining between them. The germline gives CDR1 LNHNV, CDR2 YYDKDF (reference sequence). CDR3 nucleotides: TGTGCCACCAGCAGAGACCTGAATCAGCCCCAGCATTTT. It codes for CATSRDLNQPQHF.